Listed here are 18 T cell receptor beta chains from one sample, sequenced in a study of T cells in Graves' hyperthyroidism and ophthalmopathy (dated by TCRdb to 2018 to 2020). The library was built by means of multiplex PCR. The sequencer was an Illumina HiSeq 2000. The TCR beta CDR3 regions were amplified from the RNA transcripts. The TCR CDR3 was subjected to a first round of RT-PCR using the HTBI primer set and the Qiagen OneStep RT-PCR kit. TCRdb cleaned the public reads at Q25 with fastp, built clones with MiXCR and kept in-frame beta chains. Every entry covers one CDR3 protein and lists the most common genes and DNA from its rows. Across this sample there are hundreds of thousands of distinct CDR3 sequences, with around 38% seen only once. The ten top clones hold 8% to 9% of the sample. The sequenced material came from blood. The receptors stem from a man aged 18 to 30 with Graves' hyperthyroidism.

This clonotype came up once. The V call is TRBV19, the J call TRBJ1-5, with D tentatively TRBD1 (5 bases). Germline V gene sequence: CDR1 LNHDA, CDR2 SQIVND (reference sequence). V shed 2 bases and J shed 7 bases, with 12 bases lying between them. The CDR3 runs 14 residues. CDR3 coding DNA: TGTGCCAGTAGTATAATGGGGGGAGGACAGCCCCAGCATTTT. This encodes CASSIMGGGQPQHF.

Many counts were recorded for this clonotype. V is TRBV7-8 and J is TRBJ2-7, with 11 bases fitting TRBD2. The CDR3 is 15 amino acids. Germline V CDR1 and CDR2: SGHVS, FQNEAQ. V was pared by 1 base and J by 6 bases, with 5 bases of the junction left unmatched. The CDR3 nucleotides are TGTGCCAGCAGCTTAGGCGTACTAGCGGGGGTCGAGCAGTACTTC. This encodes CASSLGVLAGVEQYF.

The chain is built from TRBV29-1 and TRBJ2-3; no clear D. V was clipped by 4 bases and J by 4 bases, with 12 bases between them. Germline assignment: CDR1 SQVTM and CDR2 ANQGSEA. The CDR3 spans 13 residues. CDR3 coding DNA: TGCAGCGTTGTTACCGCAAACGCAGATACGCAGTATTTT. Translated, it gives CSVVTANADTQYF.

Ten or more counts support this clonotype. CDR3 sequence: CARRGTDDSPLHF. In DNA form, the CDR3 reads TGTGCCAGACGAGGGACCGACGATTCACCCCTCCACTTT. The V gene is TRBV2, the J gene TRBJ1-6; possible D gene TRBD1, 5 bases. The ends were cut back, 9 bases at V and 8 bases at J, with 14 bases in the middle. Germline V gene data show CDR1 as SNHLY and CDR2 as FYNNEI. CDR3 length: 13 residues.

The sample holds many counts of this clonotype. V usage is TRBV7-9 and J usage is TRBJ2-6; no clear D. Germline V gene lookup returns CDR1 SEHNR and CDR2 FQNEAQ (reference sequence). The CDR3 is 16 residues long. The V and J ends lost 1 base and 0 bases respectively, with 7 bases between them. CDR3 region: CASSLGSASGANVLTF. CDR3 bases: TGTGCCAGCAGCTTAGGGTCCGCCTCTGGGGCCAACGTCCTGACTTTC.

This clonotype appeared many times. CDR3 region: CSVLGQGGTGELFF. As DNA, the CDR3 is TGCAGCGTTCTCGGACAGGGAGGCACCGGGGAGCTGTTTTTT. This chain links TRBV29-1 with TRBJ2-2; TRBD1 matches at 8 bases. V was pared by 5 bases and J by 4 bases, with 6 bases of the junction left unmatched. The CDR3 spans 14 residues. The germline gives CDR1 SQVTM, CDR2 ANQGSEA.

This clonotype appeared a few times. The genes are TRBV9 and TRBJ1-1; the D is unclear. Germline CDR1 and CDR2: SGDLS and YYNGEE. The CDR3 is 16 residues long. Trimming shortened V by 10 bases and J by 3 bases, and 25 bases separated the two germline ends. CDR3 sequence: CARLTQQPRVDTEAFF. CDR3 DNA sequence: TGTGCCCGACTAACCCAGCAGCCCCGGGTAGACACTGAAGCTTTCTTT.

The table lists this clonotype with many counts. V usage is TRBV20-1 and J usage is TRBJ1-4; 7 bases line up with TRBD1. Losses at the gene ends were 0 bases for V and 7 bases for J; bases not matched to a gene: 2. The CDR3 extends over 13 amino acids. CDR1 is DFQATT and CDR2 is SNEGSKA in the germline V gene (reference sequence). The DNA of the CDR3 is TGCAGTGCTAGAGACCGGGACAGTGAAAAACTGTTTTTT. The encoded protein is CSARDRDSEKLFF.

This clonotype came up many times. This chain joins TRBV25-1 and TRBJ1-6; TRBD1 is a possible D gene (6 bases). V lost 6 bases and J 8 bases, leaving 14 bases between the germline ends. Germline V gene lookup returns CDR1 MGHDK and CDR2 SYGVNS. The CDR3 consists of 14 residues. The DNA for the CDR3 is TGTGCCAGCAGCCAAGGGGGTATCGATTCACCCCTCCACTTT. Amino acid sequence: CASSQGGIDSPLHF. The full variable domain, its missing parts supplied by reference TRBV25-1 and TRBJ1-6, is EADIYQTPRYLVIGTGKKITLECSQTMGHDKMYWYQQDPGMELHLIHYSYGVNSTEKGDLSSESTVSRIRTEHFPLTLESARPSHTSQYLCASSQGGIDSPLHFGNGTRLTVT.

The chain joins TRBV6-5 to TRBJ2-7; 8 nucleotides align to TRBD1. The J segment lost 2 bases and the V segment lost 5 bases, leaving 5 bases of the junction unmatched. The V gene's germline CDR1 is MNHEY and CDR2 SVGAGI. CDR3 length: 14 residues. CDR3 residues: CASSPTGEAYEQYF. The CDR3 nucleotides read TGTGCCAGCAGTCCGACAGGGGAGGCCTACGAGCAGTACTTC.

This clonotype came up a few times. V usage is TRBV12-3 or TRBV12-4 and J usage is TRBJ2-5; TRBD2 matches at 10 bases. J was trimmed by 5 bases and V by 5 bases; bases with no gene match: 8. The CDR3 runs 15 residues. CDR3 loop: CASSPLSGGGETQYF. DNA of the CDR3: TGTGCCAGCAGTCCCTTGAGCGGGGGGGGTGAGACCCAGTACTTC.

The chain uses TRBV29-1 and TRBJ1-2; the match to TRBD1 covers 8 bases. After removal of 6 bases from V and 8 bases from J, the junction contained 26 bases not matched to a gene. This CDR3 region has 18 residues. Germline V lookup: CDR1 SQVTM, CDR2 ANQGSEA. The CDR3 protein is CSVDPPRDRPYPRVGYTF. In DNA, the CDR3 is TGCAGCGTCGACCCGCCTCGGGACAGGCCCTACCCAAGGGTGGGCTACACCTTC.

Details on this clonotype: A single base separates this from a much larger clone, so it may be a read error. V and J are TRBV29-1 and TRBJ1-1; 8 nucleotides align to TRBD1. The V gene's germline CDR1 is SQVTM and CDR2 ANQGSEA. This CDR3 contains 14 residues. With V trimmed by 3 bases and J by 3 bases, 6 bases remained unmatched. The CDR3 nucleotides read TGCAGCGTTGAGGGACCGGGACAGGACACTGAAGCTTTCTTT. Protein product: CSVEGPGQDTEAFF.

This clonotype was observed a single time. The missing conserved phenylalanine or tryptophan at the end of this CDR3 makes a read error likely. The rearrangement links TRBV13 to TRBJ2-5; 7 nucleotides agree with TRBD1. V dropped 5 bases and J dropped 1; count of bases not matched to a gene: 4. The CDR3 is 14 amino acids. CDR1 is PRHDT and CDR2 is FYEKMQ in the germline V gene (reference sequence). CDR3 nucleotides: TGTGCCAGCAGCGGAAGGGGGCCCCAAGAGACCCAGTACTCC. As protein: CASSGRGPQETQYS.

In regard to this clonotype: A much more abundant neighbour one base away suggests this may be a read error. This chain connects TRBV7-6 to TRBJ2-7; maybe TRBD2 (5 bases). This CDR3 region has 14 residues. The germline V gene encodes CDR1 SGHVS and CDR2 FNYEAQ. CDR3 sequence (DNA): TGTGCCAGCAACTTAGATGGGAGCCTCTACGAGCAGTACTTC. Translating gives CASNLDGSLYEQYF. The full variable domain, its missing parts supplied by reference TRBV7-6 and TRBJ2-7, is GAGVSQSPRYKVTKRGQDVALRCDPISGHVSLYWYRQALGQGPEFLTYFNYEAQQDKSGLPNDRFSAERPEGSISTLTIQRTEQRDSAMYRCASNLDGSLYEQYFGPGTRLTVT.

This clonotype was seen repeatedly, ten times or more. The rearrangement joins TRBV25-1 to TRBJ2-2; 11 nucleotides line up with TRBD2. The CDR3 is made up of 17 amino acids. V was clipped by 3 bases and J by 7 bases; unmatched bases: 10. Germline CDR1 is MGHDK and CDR2 is SYGVNS. The CDR3 loop reads CASSEASGGIGIGELFF. The CDR3 DNA reads as TGTGCCAGCAGTGAGGCTAGCGGGGGGATTGGGATCGGGGAGCTGTTTTTT. Together with reference TRBV25-1 and TRBJ2-2, the CDR3 gives the full variable domain: EADIYQTPRYLVIGTGKKITLECSQTMGHDKMYWYQQDPGMELHLIHYSYGVNSTEKGDLSSESTVSRIRTEHFPLTLESARPSHTSQYLCASSEASGGIGIGELFFGEGSRLTVL.

This clonotype was detected a few times. V gene TRBV20-1 combines with J gene TRBJ2-7; D possibly corresponds to TRBD2 (7 bases). Germline V CDR1 and CDR2: DFQATT, SNEGSKA (reference sequence). Trimming stripped 3 bases from V and 5 bases from J, with 17 bases between. CDR3 length: 14 residues. In nucleotides, the CDR3 is TGCAGTGCTAGTGCTGGGGGGGCGGTTGACGAGCAGTACTTC. It translates to CSASAGGAVDEQYF.

This rearrangement joins TRBV3-1 to TRBJ2-7; 8 nucleotides align to TRBD1. CDR1 is LGHDT, CDR2 YNNKEL, per germline (reference sequence). Losses at the gene ends were 6 bases for V and 7 bases for J; bases not matched to a gene: 14. The CDR3 loop spans 15 amino acids. Here the CDR3 DNA reads TGTGCCAGCAGTACAGAGGTGCAGGGGGCGAGGGAGCAGTACTTC. Residues: CASSTEVQGAREQYF.